The 13 T cell receptor beta chains below come from one sample, sequenced in a study of blood T cell repertoires in COVID-19. Measured with immunoSEQ multiplex PCR; TCRdb has only the in-frame clones, and not every one. The sample has more than 90,000 clones, 80% to 90% seen once. The sequenced sample consisted of peripheral blood. The source of these receptors is a man between 35 and 55 years old with acute or convalescent COVID-19.

The J gene is TRBJ1-2, the V gene TRBV6-5; 7 bases match TRBD1. Germline values: CDR1 MNHEY, CDR2 SVGAGI. The length of the CDR3 is 13 residues. The trim removed 6 bases at V and 6 bases at J, leaving 7 bases unmatched. In DNA, the CDR3 is TGTGCCAGCAGCCGCGACAGGGTGGATGGCTACACCTTC. This codes for CASSRDRVDGYTF.

This clone was found many times. CDR3 sequence: CASRTLQGGLEQYF. CDR3 DNA sequence: TGTGCCAGCCGCACCTTACAGGGGGGGCTGGAGCAGTACTTC. The chain is built from TRBV6-6 and TRBJ2-7; the D gene is possibly TRBD1 (8 bases). Between the trimmed V and J ends, which lost 8 bases and 7 bases, there was a span of 21 bases. The CDR3 has 14 residues. Looked up from germline, CDR1 is MNHNY and CDR2 is SVGAGI (reference sequence).

In its sample, this clone was seen once. This chain joins TRBV11-2 and TRBJ2-7, with D possibly matching TRBD1 (6 bases). Germline lookup yields CDR1 SGHAT and CDR2 FQNNGV. The V and J ends lost 5 bases and 2 bases respectively, with 10 bases between them. The CDR3 has 13 amino acids. The CDR3, as DNA: TGTGCCAGCAGCCGGGACATAACCTACGAGCAGTACTTC. Translating gives CASSRDITYEQYF.

A word on this clone: The sample contains more than one DNA sequence encoding this CDR3. This chain connects TRBV6-5 to TRBJ1-5; TRBD1 matches 11 bases. V dropped 6 bases and J dropped 1; count of bases not matched to a gene: 2. CDR1 is MNHEY, CDR2 SVGAGI, per germline. CDR3 size: 15 residues. The CDR3 here is CASSRDRGSNQPQHF. The CDR3 nucleotides are TGTGCCAGCAGCCGGGACAGGGGGAGCAATCAGCCCCAGCATTTT.

The rearrangement links TRBV4-2 to TRBJ1-4; TRBD1 might be the D (5 bases). V lost 0 bases, J lost 3 bases, and 11 bases lay in between. CDR1 and CDR2 (germline): LGHNA, YNFKEQ. The CDR3 has 16 residues. The CDR3, as DNA: TGTGCCAGCAGCCAAGACTTAGGGGCGGCTAATGAAAAACTGTTTTTT. The encoded protein is CASSQDLGAANEKLFF.

The chain employs TRBV19 and TRBJ1-1; TRBD1 is a possible D gene (6 bases). Germline values: CDR1 LNHDA, CDR2 SQIVND (reference sequence). Trimming removed 5 bases from V and 4 bases from J, with 11 bases in between. The CDR3 has 13 amino acids. The DNA for the CDR3 is TGTGCCAGTAGTCTATACAGGGCCACTGAAGCTTTCTTT. It codes for CASSLYRATEAFF.

This clone came up a few times. This rearrangement joins TRBV14 to TRBJ2-1, with D hard to call. The CDR3 is 15 residues long. Germline CDR1 reads SGHDN; CDR2 reads FVKESK. Trimming took 4 bases from V and 1 from J, leaving 11 bases between them. This CDR3 reads CASSLGWASYNEQFF. CDR3 sequence (DNA): TGTGCCAGCAGCCTCGGTTGGGCGTCCTACAATGAGCAGTTCTTC.

The chain joins TRBV25-1 to TRBJ1-2; D ambiguous. CDR3 size: 15 residues. V was cut by 2 bases and J by 8 bases, with 18 bases left in between. Germline V gene sequence: CDR1 MGHDK, CDR2 SYGVNS. The CDR3 loop reads CASSENSFPLGGYTF. The CDR3 nucleotides are TGTGCCAGCAGTGAAAACAGCTTCCCTTTGGGCGGCTACACCTTC.

The chain's CDR3 is CSANRGLEQYF. CDR3 nucleotide sequence: TGCAGTGCCAACAGGGGGCTAGAGCAGTACTTC. The chain uses TRBV20-1 and TRBJ2-7; 9 nucleotides agree with TRBD1. Germline assignment: CDR1 DFQATT and CDR2 SNEGSKA (reference sequence). This CDR3 contains 11 residues. Losses at the gene ends were 6 bases for V and 7 bases for J; bases not matched to a gene: 4.

V gene TRBV18 combines with J gene TRBJ1-5, with D possibly TRBD1 on 6 matching bases. The V end lost 4 bases, the J end lost 3 bases, and 10 bases lay between the germline ends. Germline V CDR1 and CDR2: KGHSH, LQKENI. The CDR3 length is 14 residues. CDR3 sequence reads: CASSLRQVNQPQHF. CDR3 coding DNA: TGTGCCAGCTCACTCAGACAGGTCAATCAGCCCCAGCATTTT.

This chain uses TRBV19 with TRBJ1-1, with TRBD1 as a possible D gene (5 bases). The V end was cut by 5 bases, the J end by 0 bases, with 7 bases between. The CDR3 has 13 residues. Germline CDR1 is LNHDA and CDR2 is SQIVND (reference sequence). CDR3 in DNA: TGTGCCAGTAGTTTGACAGTGAACACTGAAGCTTTCTTT. Encoded protein: CASSLTVNTEAFF.

The chain has TRBV28 and TRBJ2-4, with D possibly being TRBD2 (5 bases). This CDR3 is 14 amino acids long. Trimming removed 5 bases at V and 5 bases at J, with 13 bases between. Germline CDR1 MDHEN, CDR2 SYDVKM. The CDR3 is CASSPRGNQNIQYF. CDR3 bases: TGTGCCAGCAGTCCCCGGGGTAATCAAAACATTCAGTACTTC.

V is TRBV7-9 and J is TRBJ1-2; perhaps TRBD1 as D (5 bases). The V gene lost 2 bases and the J gene lost 4 bases, with 11 bases spanning the gap. The germline CDR1 and CDR2 sequences are SEHNR and FQNEAQ (reference sequence). This CDR3 region has 14 residues. As DNA, the CDR3 is TGTGCCAGCAGCTTACTCAGGGAAGGCTATGGCTACACCTTC. As protein: CASSLLREGYGYTF.